The present entry profiles one T cell receptor beta chain with its context. No antigen is known for it. This record belongs to a study of PD-1 blockade in classical Hodgkin lymphoma. The study, taken as a whole, reports: Nivolumab starters within 1 year of ASCT were excluded. What drove the repertoire differences, possibly disease activity or prior therapy, has not been defined. CD4+ TCR diversity, unlike CD8+, rose significantly by C4D1.

All the patients suffered relapse after autologous stem cell transplantation, and brentuximab vedotin exposure differed. Libraries were prepared by immunoSEQ multiplex PCR; TCRdb keeps only in-frame clonotypes and omits some of them. Of 45,000 to 55,000 clones in the sample, roughly 80% were seen once. CDR1 and CDR2 (germline): SNHLY, FYNNEI. With 2 bases clipped from V and 5 bases from J, the junction kept 8 bases outside the gene matches. This CDR3 has 16 residues. This TCR was sampled from a human donor with classical Hodgkin lymphoma. The chain joins TRBV2 to TRBJ1-2; TRBD1 matches 10 bases. The sample here was peripheral blood mononuclear cells (PBMCs), taken at baseline. CDR3 DNA: TGTGCCAGCAGTGAATGGCCGGGACAGGGGACGTATGGCTACACCTTC. This gives the protein CASSEWPGQGTYGYTF.